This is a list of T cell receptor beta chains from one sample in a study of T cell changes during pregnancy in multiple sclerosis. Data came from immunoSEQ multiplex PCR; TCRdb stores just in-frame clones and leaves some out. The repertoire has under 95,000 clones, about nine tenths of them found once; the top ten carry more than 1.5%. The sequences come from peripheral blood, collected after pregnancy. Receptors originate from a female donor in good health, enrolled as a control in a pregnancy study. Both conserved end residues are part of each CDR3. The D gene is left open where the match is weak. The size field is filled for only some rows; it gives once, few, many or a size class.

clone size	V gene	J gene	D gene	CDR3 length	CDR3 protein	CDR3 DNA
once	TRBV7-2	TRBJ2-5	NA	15	CASSLNSGGQETQYF	TGTGCCAGCAGCTTAAATTCCGGGGGCCAAGAGACCCAGTACTTC
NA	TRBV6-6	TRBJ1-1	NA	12	CASSFVSREAFF	TGTGCCAGCAGTTTCGTCTCTCGTGAAGCTTTCTTT
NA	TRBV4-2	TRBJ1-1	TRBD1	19	CASSQGDRFFGSGNTEAFF	TGTGCCAGCAGCCAAGGGGACAGGTTTTTCGGATCGGGGAACACTGAAGCTTTCTTT
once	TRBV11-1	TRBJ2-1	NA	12	CASSLTENEQFF	TGTGCCAGCAGCCTAACAGAGAATGAGCAGTTCTTC
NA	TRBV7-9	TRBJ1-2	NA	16	CASSGGRRGGNYGYTF	TGTGCCAGCAGCGGGGGGAGACGTGGGGGGAACTATGGCTACACCTTC
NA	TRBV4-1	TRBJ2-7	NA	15	CASSQGGSGSYEQYF	TGCGCCAGCAGCCAAGGGGGCTCCGGGTCCTACGAGCAGTACTTC
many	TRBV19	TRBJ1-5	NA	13	CASSMKEEQPQHF	TGTGCCAGTAGTATGAAAGAGGAGCAGCCCCAGCATTTT
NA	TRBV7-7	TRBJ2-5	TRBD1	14	CASSLDGAGGTQYF	TGTGCTAGCAGCTTAGACGGGGCAGGGGGGACCCAGTACTTC
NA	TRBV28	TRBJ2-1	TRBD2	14	CATLLAGAYNEQFF	TGTGCCACCCTACTAGCGGGGGCTTACAATGAGCAGTTCTTC
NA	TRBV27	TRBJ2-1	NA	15	CASSLDSFSYNEQFF	TGTGCCAGCAGCCTGGACAGTTTTTCTTACAATGAGCAGTTCTTC